This passage covers 5 T cell receptor beta chains from one sample sequenced in a study of T cells in localized non-small cell lung cancer (dated by TCRdb to the early 2020s). Libraries were prepared through the immunoSEQ multiplex PCR assay. TCRdb took over this immuneACCESS table, retaining in-frame rearrangements with V and J assigned. Such tables are incomplete; in checked studies, under half of the missing clones stem from an unresolved V gene, and the remainder is unexplained. For this sample there are 24,000 or so clones; roughly 90% appear just once. Together, the top ten hold roughly an eighth of the sample. This material consisted of peripheral blood, taken before any cancer treatment. These receptors were collected from a female donor at least 60 years old with stage I lung adenocarcinoma.

The chain carries TRBV19 and TRBJ1-2; tentatively, D is TRBD1 (5 bases). The CDR3 sequence is 14 residues long. The germline CDR1 and CDR2 sequences are LNHDA and SQIVND (reference sequence). V lost 4 bases, J lost 2 bases, and 11 bases lay in between. The CDR3 nucleotides are TGTGCCAGTAGTAGGGACGGCTCAAACTATGGCTACACCTTC. It encodes CASSRDGSNYGYTF.

The chain joins TRBV2 to TRBJ2-1; the match to TRBD2 covers 8 bases. The V segment lost 7 bases and the J segment 4 bases; nucleotides outside the gene matches: 6. The CDR3 sequence is 14 residues long. The germline gives CDR1 SNHLY, CDR2 FYNNEI. CDR3 region: CASTPGGAYNEQFF. The CDR3 coding sequence is TGTGCCAGCACCCCCGGGGGGGCATACAATGAGCAGTTCTTC. Full variable domain (rest looked up from reference TRBV2 and TRBJ2-1): EPEVTQTPSHQVTQMGQEVILRCVPISNHLYFYWYRQILGQKVEFLVSFYNNEISEKSEIFDDQFSVERPDGSNFTLKIRSTKLEDSAMYFCASTPGGAYNEQFFGPGTRLTVL.

The chain recombines TRBV29-1 with TRBJ2-7; 10 bases agree with TRBD2. This CDR3 contains 13 residues. V shed 4 bases and J 10 bases; nucleotides not matched to a gene: 10. In germline, CDR1 is SQVTM, CDR2 ANQGSEA. The chain's CDR3 is CSVGTAGGAAQYF. In DNA form, the CDR3 reads TGCAGCGTTGGCACAGCGGGAGGGGCAGCACAGTACTTC.

This rearrangement joins TRBV30 to TRBJ2-7; the match to TRBD1 covers 11 bases. V trimming: 0 bases; J trimming: 8 bases; junction bases outside the gene matches: 9. CDR3 length: 15 amino acids. Germline values: CDR1 GTSNPN, CDR2 SVGIG (reference sequence). The CDR3 coding sequence is TGTGCCTGGAGTGTGCGGGACAGGGGGACTTTGAAGCAGTACTTC. As protein: CAWSVRDRGTLKQYF.

J is TRBJ1-6 and V is TRBV5-6, with D hard to call. The germline V and J ends were trimmed by 2 bases and 5 bases, with 11 bases remaining between them. CDR3 size: 15 residues. CDR1 and CDR2 (germline): SGHDT, YYEEEE. The CDR3: CASSFTGVHNSPLHF. The CDR3 bases are TGTGCCAGCAGCTTTACTGGAGTTCATAATTCACCCCTCCACTTT.